This T cell receptor (beta chain) was obtained from a study of PD-L1 blockade in urothelial cancer. The CDR3 is 14 residues long. The junction had 4 bases not matched to a gene; V was cut back by 8 bases and J by 1 base. The V gene's germline CDR1 is MNHNS and CDR2 SASEGT. PCRs were each spiked with synthetic TCR analog templates. Data came from immunoSEQ multiplex PCR; TCRdb stores just in-frame clones and leaves some out. The table has approximately 100,000 clones, about nine tenths seen once. Sequenced here: PBMCs, sampled around atezolizumab (anti-PD-L1) treatment. The chain links TRBV6-1 to TRBJ2-2; TRBD1 matches 7 bases. This TCR derives from a woman older than 75 with urothelial cancer. The CDR3 bases are TGTGCCAGCTTTCCAGGGGGGAACACCGGGGAGCTGTTTTTT. It translates to CASFPGGNTGELFF.